This entry lists 30 T cell receptor beta chains sequenced from one sample in a study of T cell responses to AZD1222 COVID-19 vaccine. Method: immunoSEQ multiplex PCR; TCRdb's copy keeps in-frame clones and lacks some. The sample has 150,000 to 200,000 clones, roughly 90% seen once; the top ten hold around 1.3%. The sequencing here drew on peripheral blood, taken 28 days after the second AZD1222 dose. These receptor sequences come from an adult who received the AZD1222 COVID-19 vaccine.

The chain joins TRBV9 to TRBJ1-2; 7 bases align to TRBD1. With 4 bases clipped from V and 7 bases from J, the junction kept 10 bases outside the gene matches. The CDR3 loop spans 14 amino acids. Germline CDR1 and CDR2: SGDLS and YYNGEE. Here the CDR3 DNA reads TGTGCCAGCAGCCCAACAGGGGAGAGAGGTGGCTACACCTTC. Protein sequence: CASSPTGERGGYTF.

This sequence joins TRBV28 and TRBJ1-5; D might be TRBD1 (5 bases). Germline CDR1 MDHEN, CDR2 SYDVKM. V lost 4 bases to trimming and J lost 4 bases, with 11 bases between them. CDR3 length: 14 residues. The CDR3 loop reads CASSSHGGNQPQHF. The CDR3 bases are TGTGCCAGCAGTTCCCACGGGGGGAATCAGCCCCAGCATTTT.

The genes are TRBV5-1 and TRBJ1-1; D not certain. Germline lookup yields CDR1 SGHRS and CDR2 YFSETQ. The ends were cut back, 3 bases at V and 4 bases at J, with 10 bases in the middle. The CDR3 totals 13 residues. The CDR3 DNA reads as TGCGCCAGCAGCTCTGACATTTCCACTGAAGCTTTCTTT. This translates into CASSSDISTEAFF.

The chain recombines TRBV5-1 with TRBJ2-1; the match to TRBD2 covers 8 bases. Trimming took 2 bases from V and 8 from J; bases not matched to a gene: 9. Germline V CDR1 and CDR2: SGHRS, YFSETQ. The CDR3 covers 15 residues. CDR3 sequence: CASSLTGTRDHEQFF. In DNA form, the CDR3 reads TGCGCCAGCAGCTTAACCGGGACTAGGGACCATGAGCAGTTCTTC.

This clone was seen just once. The V call is TRBV7-9, the J call TRBJ1-6; tentatively, D is TRBD1 (5 bases). Trimming left V 4 bases short and J 7 bases short, with 14 bases between. The CDR3 runs 15 residues. In germline, CDR1 is SEHNR, CDR2 FQNEAQ (reference sequence). In DNA, the CDR3 is TGTGCCAGCAGCTGGGGGACTCCTCAAAATTCACCCCTCCACTTT. It encodes CASSWGTPQNSPLHF.

CDR3 region: CASSISGNKVYEQYF. The CDR3 coding sequence is TGTGCCAGTAGTATCAGTGGGAATAAGGTCTACGAGCAGTACTTC. J is TRBJ2-7 and V is TRBV19; no definite D call. Germline loops: CDR1 LNHDA, CDR2 SQIVND (reference sequence). V shed 3 bases and J shed 3 bases, with 15 bases lying between them. The CDR3 has 15 residues.

This clone showed up just once. This rearrangement joins TRBV27 to TRBJ2-2; no clear D. Trimming stripped 2 bases from V and 6 bases from J, with 10 bases between. The germline V gene has CDR1 MNHEY and CDR2 SMNVEV (reference sequence). This CDR3 has 14 residues. The CDR3 bases are TGTGCCAGCAGTTTACGCCCCCTCTCCGGGGAGCTGTTTTTT. Its protein is CASSLRPLSGELFF.

Only one count was recorded for this clone. The gene calls are TRBV7-3 and TRBJ2-2; D is ambiguous. From germline, CDR1 is SGHTA and CDR2 FQGTGA. The CDR3 covers 12 residues. V shed 4 bases and J shed 2 bases, with 2 bases lying between them. The CDR3: CASSSNTGELFF. In DNA, the CDR3 is TGTGCCAGCAGCTCAAACACCGGGGAGCTGTTTTTT.

V and J are TRBV7-2 and TRBJ2-2; 13 bases match TRBD2. Per the germline V gene, CDR1 is SGHTA and CDR2 is FQGNSA. The CDR3 length is 17 residues. V dropped 3 bases and J dropped 6; count of bases not matched to a gene: 7. The CDR3 here is CASSFPGLAGVAGELFF. The CDR3 DNA reads TGTGCCAGCAGCTTTCCCGGACTAGCGGGAGTGGCCGGGGAGCTGTTTTTT.

The chain couples TRBV18 to TRBJ1-3, with D maybe TRBD1 (5 bases). The V gene lost 3 bases and the J gene lost 0 bases, with 9 bases spanning the gap. Germline V gene data show CDR1 as KGHSH and CDR2 as LQKENI. There are 15 residues in the CDR3. The CDR3 loop reads CASSPGRSSGNTIYF. In DNA form, the CDR3 reads TGTGCCAGCTCACCGGGACGGAGCTCTGGAAACACCATATATTTT.

This clone was seen only once. CDR3 protein: CASSHTSGGINGELFF. The CDR3 bases are TGTGCCAGTAGCCATACTAGCGGGGGAATTAACGGGGAGCTGTTTTTT. The rearrangement links TRBV19 to TRBJ2-2; 11 nucleotides match TRBD2. Germline V gene sequence: CDR1 LNHDA, CDR2 SQIVND (reference sequence). The CDR3 loop spans 16 amino acids. The trim removed 6 bases at V and 7 bases at J, leaving 10 bases unmatched.

The chain carries TRBV29-1 and TRBJ2-3, with a tentative D call TRBD2 (6 bases). The V end was cut by 7 bases, the J end by 2 bases, with 13 bases between. From germline, CDR1 is SQVTM and CDR2 ANQGSEA. This CDR3 region has 13 residues. CDR3 amino acids: CSANGGTTDTQYF. CDR3 bases: TGCAGCGCCAATGGGGGGACCACAGATACGCAGTATTTT.

Only one count was recorded for this clone. The V call is TRBV3-1 (or the pseudogene TRBV3-2), the J call TRBJ2-5; maybe TRBD2 (6 bases). Per the germline V gene, CDR1 is LGHDT and CDR2 is YNNKEL (reference sequence). The CDR3 loop spans 19 amino acids. V was clipped by 2 bases and J by 0 bases, with 22 bases between them. Here the CDR3 DNA reads TGTGCCAGCAGCCAACAAGAGGGTGTTCGGAGGGATAACCAAGAGACCCAGTACTTC. This gives the protein CASSQQEGVRRDNQETQYF.

The rearrangement uses TRBV9 and TRBJ2-2; tentatively, D is TRBD1 (6 bases). V was shortened by 4 bases and J by 1 base, with 20 bases between the two germline ends. Per germline, CDR1 SGDLS and CDR2 YYNGEE. There are 18 residues in the CDR3. For the CDR3, the DNA is TGTGCCAGCAGCCCACCGGTTAGGGGGTCTTGGAACACCGGGGAGCTGTTTTTT. Amino acid sequence: CASSPPVRGSWNTGELFF.

The chain recombines TRBV5-1 with TRBJ2-3; 7 bases are a match to TRBD2. This CDR3 spans 11 amino acids. V was pared by 4 bases and J by 14 bases, with 7 bases of the junction left unmatched. Germline V gene data show CDR1 as SGHRS and CDR2 as YFSETQ. The CDR3 nucleotides are TGCGCCAGCAGCGAAGATAGCGGGCCGTATTTT. This sequence encodes CASSEDSGPYF.

The chain links TRBV7-9 to TRBJ2-5; 14 positions agree with TRBD2. Germline values: CDR1 SEHNR, CDR2 FQNEAQ (reference sequence). The CDR3 covers 17 residues. Trimming cost V 5 bases and J 1 base; bases outside gene matches: 6. CDR3 region: CASSRGGTSGGQETQYF. DNA for the CDR3: TGTGCCAGCAGCCGGGGTGGGACTAGCGGGGGCCAAGAGACCCAGTACTTC.

This chain uses TRBV9 with TRBJ1-6; D possibly corresponds to TRBD1 (5 bases). The germline gives CDR1 SGDLS, CDR2 YYNGEE. The CDR3 runs to 14 residues. V lost 3 bases to trimming and J lost 9 bases, with 13 bases between them. The CDR3 loop is CASSEGDRTSPLHF. CDR3 sequence (DNA): TGTGCCAGCAGCGAAGGGGACCGCACTTCACCCCTCCACTTT.

The chain combines TRBV24-1 with TRBJ2-2; D unresolved. Trimming took off 0 bases at V and 6 bases at J, with 7 bases between the two ends. This CDR3 comprises 14 residues. CDR1 and CDR2 from the germline V gene are KGHDR and SFDVKD. CDR3 in DNA: TGTGCCACCAGTGATTTGGGGTTTGCCGGGGAGCTGTTTTTT. It specifies CATSDLGFAGELFF.

In this sample, this clone turned up once. The rearrangement uses TRBV7-2 and TRBJ2-2; D not certain. Between the trimmed V and J ends, which lost 2 bases and 5 bases, there was a span of 6 bases. The V gene's germline CDR1 is SGHTA and CDR2 FQGNSA. The length of the CDR3 is 13 residues. The CDR3 is CASSLPATGELFF. Here the CDR3 DNA reads TGTGCCAGCAGCTTACCAGCGACCGGGGAGCTGTTTTTT.

V usage is TRBV29-1 and J usage is TRBJ2-1; TRBD1 is a possible D gene (5 bases). The CDR3 contains 13 residues. With 4 bases removed from V and 4 bases from J, the gap between germline ends came to 11 bases. CDR1 and CDR2 from the germline V gene are SQVTM and ANQGSEA. CDR3: CSVGGRLYNEQFF. The CDR3 DNA reads TGCAGCGTTGGGGGCCGGCTTTACAATGAGCAGTTCTTC.

V gene TRBV7-2 combines with J gene TRBJ2-2, with D possibly being TRBD1 (5 bases). The CDR3 length is 12 residues. Germline values: CDR1 SGHTA, CDR2 FQGNSA. V was cut by 3 bases and J by 9 bases, with 8 bases left in between. The CDR3 region is CASSLGPRELFF. CDR3 DNA sequence: TGTGCCAGCAGCTTGGGGCCGCGGGAGCTGTTTTTT.

This chain uses TRBV7-9 with TRBJ2-3; 8 bases match TRBD1. V lost 5 bases to trimming and J lost 10 bases; unmatched junction nucleotides: 11. The CDR3 consists of 14 residues. Per the germline V gene, CDR1 is SEHNR and CDR2 is FQNEAQ (reference sequence). This chain's CDR3 is CASSPTSDRGAQYF. The CDR3, as DNA: TGTGCCAGCAGCCCCACCTCAGACAGGGGCGCGCAGTATTTT. Filled out from reference TRBV7-9 and TRBJ2-3, the complete variable domain reads DTGVSQNPRHKITKRGQNVTFRCDPISEHNRLYWYRQTLGQGPEFLTYFQNEAQLEKSRLLSDRFSAERPKGSFSTLEIQRTEQGDSAMYLCASSPTSDRGAQYFGPGTRLTVL.

The chain uses TRBV28 and TRBJ2-7; the D gene could be TRBD1 or TRBD2 (5 bases each). Germline V gene data show CDR1 as MDHEN and CDR2 as SYDVKM. There are 15 residues in the CDR3. V lost 3 bases and J 2 bases, leaving 14 bases between the germline ends. For the CDR3, the DNA is TGTGCCAGCAGTTTGGCTGGGGACCCAGCCTACGAGCAGTACTTC. Translation: CASSLAGDPAYEQYF.

Note on this clone: Since a much larger clone is just one base distant, this may be a read error. This rearrangement joins TRBV11-2 to TRBJ1-1; D unresolved. Germline V gene lookup returns CDR1 SGHAT and CDR2 FQNNGV. Trimming removed 0 bases from V and 0 bases from J, with 2 bases in between. The CDR3 consists of 13 residues. CDR3 nucleotides: TGTGCCAGCAGCTTAGAACTGAACACTGAAGCTTTCTTT. Its protein is CASSLELNTEAFF.

The chain recombines TRBV27 with TRBJ1-2; 10 nucleotides agree with TRBD1. This CDR3 region has 16 residues. After removal of 5 bases from V and 4 bases from J, the junction contained 10 bases not matched to a gene. CDR1 is MNHEY and CDR2 is SMNVEV in the germline V gene (reference sequence). DNA of the CDR3: TGTGCCAGCAGTCCAGCGGCGGGACAGGGGACCTATGGCTACACCTTC. This translates into CASSPAAGQGTYGYTF.

V and J are TRBV11-2 and TRBJ1-2; 8 nucleotides line up with TRBD1. The CDR3 consists of 17 residues. Looked up from germline, CDR1 is SGHAT and CDR2 is FQNNGV. After removal of 1 base from V and 4 bases from J, the junction contained 11 bases not matched to a gene. The CDR3 sequence is CASSLAPGQVVIYGYTF. The CDR3, as DNA: TGTGCCAGCAGCTTAGCCCCGGGACAGGTGGTGATCTATGGCTACACCTTC.

The gene calls are TRBV24-1 and TRBJ2-1; D may be TRBD1 or TRBD2 (5 bases each). Germline V gene lookup returns CDR1 KGHDR and CDR2 SFDVKD. The CDR3 is 17 residues long. V lost 4 bases, J lost 3 bases, and 18 bases lay in between. CDR3 protein: CATSDPQAGTGYNEQFF. CDR3 DNA: TGTGCCACCAGTGACCCTCAGGCCGGGACCGGCTACAATGAGCAGTTCTTC.

V gene TRBV6-5 combines with J gene TRBJ1-2; D is ambiguous. The germline V gene encodes CDR1 MNHEY and CDR2 SVGAGI. Trimming pared 2 bases from V and 0 bases from J, leaving 4 bases between. The CDR3 loop spans 13 amino acids. CDR3 residues: CASSYVPNYGYTF. Here the CDR3 DNA reads TGTGCCAGCAGTTACGTCCCTAACTATGGCTACACCTTC.

The chain carries TRBV29-1 and TRBJ1-1; D unclear. The CDR3 extends over 16 amino acids. Germline CDR1 and CDR2: SQVTM and ANQGSEA. V was trimmed by 6 bases and J by 1 base, leaving 21 bases between them. The CDR3 coding sequence is TGCAGCGTAAGTATTAACGGAGGATCCCCGAACACTGAAGCTTTCTTT. Translation gives CSVSINGGSPNTEAFF.

This rearrangement joins TRBV6-1 to TRBJ1-1; D uncertain. Germline V gives CDR1 MNHNS, CDR2 SASEGT. CDR3 length equals 14 residues. Trimming removed 1 base at V and 1 base at J, with 7 bases between. CDR3 sequence: CASSEDLANTEAFF. The CDR3, as DNA: TGTGCCAGCAGTGAAGATTTAGCGAACACTGAAGCTTTCTTT.